A selection of T cell receptor beta chains follows, all from one sample in a study of blood T cells in healthy people across ages. TCRdb ran MiXCR on the 5' RACE reads and lists one entry per CDR3 protein. The profile shows roughly 1,500,000 distinct CDR3 sequences, roughly 30% of them singletons. The sequencing input was blood. The receptors come from a woman in her 30s in good health. CDR3s include the opening cysteine and the closing phenylalanine or tryptophan. D genes are given only for firm matches. Clone size is stated in some rows and not others, as once, few, many or a class when expanded.

J gene,V gene,D gene,clone size,CDR3 protein,CDR3 DNA
TRBJ1-2,TRBV7-9,-,once,CASTENRRSSLYGYTF,TGTGCCAGCACCGAAAACCGTCGGAGTTCGTTATATGGCTACACCTTC
TRBJ1-1,TRBV12-3/TRBV12-4,-,few,CASRGRSNTEAFF,TGTGCCAGCAGGGGAAGATCGAACACTGAAGCTTTCTTT
TRBJ1-2,TRBV4-1,-,few,CASSPPIPDRTANYGCTF,TGCGCCAGCAGCCCACCAATCCCGGACCGTACAGCTAACTATGGCTGCACCTTC
TRBJ1-1,TRBV6-2/TRBV6-3,TRBD1,-,CASSPRDRDYMNTEAFF,TGTGCCAGCAGTCCTCGGGACAGGGACTACATGAACACTGAAGCTTTCTTT
TRBJ2-5,TRBV9,TRBD1,-,CASSVGGTGAYGQYF,TGTGCCAGCAGCGTAGGAGGGACAGGGGCCTACGGGCAGTACTTC
TRBJ1-5,TRBV6-5,-,few,CASSYIRGQPQHF,TGTGCCAGCAGTTATATACGGGGTCAGCCCCAGCATTTT
TRBJ2-1,TRBV2,TRBD2,-,CASLGRREAPANEQFF,TGTGCCAGCCTGGGGAGGCGGGAGGCCCCGGCGAATGAGCAGTTCTTC
TRBJ2-7,TRBV2,-,many,CASSTGSYEQYF,TGTGCCAGCAGTACGGGTTCCTACGAGCAGTACTTC
TRBJ2-1,TRBV27,-,few,CASSLLQDNEQFF,TGTGCCAGCAGTTTATTACAGGACAATGAGCAGTTCTTC
TRBJ1-5,TRBV4-1,-,few,CASSRTVSNQPQHF,TGCGCCAGCAGCCGGACAGTTAGCAATCAGCCCCAGCATTTT
TRBJ2-5,TRBV7-9,-,-,CASRPNRVETQYF,TGTGCCAGCAGACCTAACCGGGTAGAGACCCAGTACTTC
TRBJ2-7,TRBV3-1,TRBD1,once,CASSLSDRDEQYF,TGTGCCAGCAGCCTTTCGGACAGGGACGAGCAGTACTTC
TRBJ2-1,TRBV7-3,-,few,CASSLSRDYNEQFF,TGTGCCAGCAGCCTAAGTCGGGACTACAATGAGCAGTTCTTC
TRBJ1-6,TRBV6-4,-,-,CASSDGGSPLHF,TGTGCCAGCAGTGACGGTGGATCACCCCTCCACTTT
TRBJ2-1,TRBV20-1,-,-,CSPTISEAGAYNEQFF,TGCAGTCCTACCATTTCGGAGGCAGGGGCCTACAATGAGCAGTTCTTC
TRBJ1-1,TRBV5-1,-,-,CASSFFAGTDTEAFF,TGCGCCAGCAGCTTTTTTGCCGGGACTGACACTGAAGCTTTCTTT
TRBJ2-2,TRBV6-5,TRBD1,-,CASRPQGAAGELFF,TGTGCCAGCAGGCCACAGGGGGCTGCGGGGGAGCTGTTTTTT
TRBJ2-1,TRBV6-2/TRBV6-3,TRBD1,few,CASSYGPGQGINEQFF,TGTGCCAGCAGTTACGGTCCGGGACAGGGTATCAATGAGCAGTTCTTC
TRBJ2-7,TRBV7-2,-,-,CASSLWAGSFYEQYF,TGTGCCAGCAGCTTATGGGCGGGATCCTTCTACGAGCAGTACTTC
TRBJ2-1,TRBV4-1,-,many,CASSQEIGYEQFF,TGCGCCAGCAGCCAAGAAATCGGATATGAGCAGTTCTTC
TRBJ2-1,TRBV20-1,-,-,CSAPDPTTAGEQFF,TGCAGTGCTCCGGACCCGACCACGGCTGGGGAGCAGTTCTTC
TRBJ1-4,TRBV11-2,-,few,CASTLWAGGHATNEKLFF,TGTGCCAGCACCCTCTGGGCGGGGGGCCATGCGACTAATGAAAAACTGTTTTTT
TRBJ2-3,TRBV7-9,TRBD1,-,CASSKTPGQGSPTDTQYF,TGTGCCAGCAGCAAAACACCGGGACAGGGATCTCCCACAGATACGCAGTATTTT
TRBJ1-5,TRBV12-3/TRBV12-4,-,-,CASSVGVLWPQHF,TGTGCCAGCAGTGTCGGGGTCCTATGGCCCCAGCATTTT
TRBJ2-7,TRBV30,TRBD1,once,CAWSGTGVEQYF,TGTGCCTGGAGCGGGACAGGGGTCGAGCAGTACTTC
TRBJ2-1,TRBV7-3,-,few,CASSAREGYNNEQFF,TGTGCCAGCAGCGCCAGGGAAGGGTATAACAATGAGCAGTTCTTC
TRBJ2-7,TRBV20-1,TRBD2,-,CSALLAGGLTEQYF,TGCAGTGCTCTCCTAGCGGGGGGGCTTACGGAGCAGTACTTC
TRBJ2-1,TRBV20-1,-,many,CSARPKGEYNEQFF,TGCAGTGCTCGTCCTAAGGGGGAGTACAATGAGCAGTTCTTC
TRBJ2-5,TRBV19,-,-,CASSNPGTHQETQYF,TGTGCCAGTAGCAACCCCGGGACTCACCAAGAGACCCAGTACTTC
TRBJ2-7,TRBV27,-,-,CASRTGVSDEQYF,TGTGCCAGCAGAACGGGAGTTTCGGACGAGCAGTACTTC
TRBJ2-5,TRBV7-3,-,-,CASSLPQVGRAVQTQYF,TGTGCCAGCAGCCTCCCACAGGTTGGCAGGGCGGTACAGACCCAGTACTTC
TRBJ2-1,TRBV7-9,TRBD2,few,CASSPTRGGIYNEQFF,TGTGCCAGCAGCCCGACTCGGGGGGGGATCTACAATGAGCAGTTCTTC
TRBJ2-7,TRBV20-1,-,-,CSVRSLRGLYYEQYF,TGCAGTGTTAGGTCCTTGAGGGGACTCTACTACGAGCAGTACTTC
TRBJ2-6,TRBV7-9,TRBD2,few,CASSLVLGGYSGANVLTF,TGTGCCAGCAGCTTAGTTCTGGGAGGGTACTCTGGGGCCAACGTCCTGACTTTC
TRBJ2-7,TRBV29-1,-,-,CSVGDPDGQGTYEQYF,TGCAGCGTTGGAGACCCGGACGGCCAAGGTACCTACGAGCAGTACTTC
TRBJ2-3,TRBV5-1,TRBD2,-,CASSLELAGGDSSTDTQYF,TGCGCCAGCAGCTTGGAGCTAGCGGGAGGGGATTCAAGCACAGATACGCAGTATTTT
TRBJ1-1,TRBV7-3,-,-,CASSLGGAITEAFF,TGTGCCAGCAGCTTAGGGGGGGCTATAACTGAAGCTTTCTTT